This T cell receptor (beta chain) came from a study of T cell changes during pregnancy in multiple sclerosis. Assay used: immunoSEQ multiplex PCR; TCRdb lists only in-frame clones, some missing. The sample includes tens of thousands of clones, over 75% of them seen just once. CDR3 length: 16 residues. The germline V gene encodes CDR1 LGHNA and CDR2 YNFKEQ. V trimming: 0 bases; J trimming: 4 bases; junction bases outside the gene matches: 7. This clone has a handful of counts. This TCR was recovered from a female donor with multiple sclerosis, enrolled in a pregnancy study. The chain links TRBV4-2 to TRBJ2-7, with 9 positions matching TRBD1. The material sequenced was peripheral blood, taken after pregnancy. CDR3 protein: CASSQENPDRGYEQYF. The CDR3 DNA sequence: TGTGCCAGCAGCCAAGAGAATCCGGACAGGGGTTACGAGCAGTACTTC.